Listed below are T cell receptor beta chains from one sample, sequenced in a study of blood T cell repertoires in COVID-19. TCRdb's table, derived via immunoSEQ multiplex PCR, lists solely in-frame clones and lacks some. The sample includes roughly 380,000 clones, approximately 77% of them seen just once. The sequenced sample was peripheral blood. The receptors come from a human donor with acute or convalescent COVID-19. The donor label of this sample is uncertain. Each CDR3 is given with its conserved first and last residue. The D gene is left open where the match is weak. Clone size appears in some rows only: once, few, many, or a class for an expanded clone.

abundance	d_gene	len	v_gene	j_gene	CDR3nt	CDR3aa
few	-	16	TRBV5-4	TRBJ1-2	TGTGCCAGCAGCCTGGAGTATCCAGGGACTAACTATGGCTACACCTTC	CASSLEYPGTNYGYTF
-	-	16	TRBV7-8	TRBJ1-2	TGTGCCAGCAGCGCAAGACCGGGACATTCATTCTCTGGCTACACCTTC	CASSARPGHSFSGYTF
-	-	13	TRBV4-1	TRBJ2-5	TGCGCCAGCAGCCAAGTCCAGAAAGAGACCCAGTACTTC	CASSQVQKETQYF
-	-	16	TRBV5-4	TRBJ2-2	TGTGCCAGCAGCGCACCGGGACTCCAGAACACCGGGGAGCTGTTTTTT	CASSAPGLQNTGELFF
-	-	15	TRBV5-1	TRBJ1-6	TGCGCCAGCAGCTTGGACGGGACTGGGAATTCACCCCTCCACTTT	CASSLDGTGNSPLHF
-	TRBD1	17	TRBV5-1	TRBJ2-5	TGCGCCAGCAGCTTGTTACAGGGGGCCTTTCTCCAAGAGACCCAGTACTTC	CASSLLQGAFLQETQYF
-	TRBD1	13	TRBV12-3/TRBV12-4	TRBJ1-1	TGTGCCAGCAGTTGGGCACAGGGGGCTGAAGCTTTCTTT	CASSWAQGAEAFF
many	TRBD1	15	TRBV5-1	TRBJ2-7	TGCGCCAGCAGCTCTTTAGGACAGGGACCCTACGAGCAGTACTTC	CASSSLGQGPYEQYF
-	-	12	TRBV18	TRBJ1-2	TGTGCCAGCTCACCAACGAGGGATAGCTACACCTTC	CASSPTRDSYTF
-	TRBD1	16	TRBV5-8	TRBJ1-5	TGTGCCAGCAGCTTGGGACAGGGGCTTAGCAATCAGCCCCAGCATTTT	CASSLGQGLSNQPQHF
-	-	13	TRBV7-2	TRBJ2-7	TGTGCCAGCAGCTCTCGGACAGACTACGAGCAGTACTTC	CASSSRTDYEQYF
-	TRBD1	16	TRBV7-6	TRBJ2-2	TGTGCCAGCAGCCTCGGGACAGGGGGGAACACCGGGGAGCTGTTTTTT	CASSLGTGGNTGELFF
-	-	14	TRBV10-3	TRBJ1-2	TGTGCCATCAGCGAAACTTCCTTTAACTATGGCTACACCTTC	CAISETSFNYGYTF
-	-	12	TRBV6-5	TRBJ2-5	TGTGCCAGCAATGGAGGGGAGGAGACCCAGTACTTC	CASNGGEETQYF
-	-	13	TRBV2	TRBJ2-7	TGTGCCAGTCTGGAGCCCACCCTCTACGAGCAGTACTTC	CASLEPTLYEQYF
-	TRBD1	14	TRBV24-1	TRBJ2-5	TGTGCCACCAGCCCGACAGGGTTGTTGGAGACCCAGTACTTC	CATSPTGLLETQYF